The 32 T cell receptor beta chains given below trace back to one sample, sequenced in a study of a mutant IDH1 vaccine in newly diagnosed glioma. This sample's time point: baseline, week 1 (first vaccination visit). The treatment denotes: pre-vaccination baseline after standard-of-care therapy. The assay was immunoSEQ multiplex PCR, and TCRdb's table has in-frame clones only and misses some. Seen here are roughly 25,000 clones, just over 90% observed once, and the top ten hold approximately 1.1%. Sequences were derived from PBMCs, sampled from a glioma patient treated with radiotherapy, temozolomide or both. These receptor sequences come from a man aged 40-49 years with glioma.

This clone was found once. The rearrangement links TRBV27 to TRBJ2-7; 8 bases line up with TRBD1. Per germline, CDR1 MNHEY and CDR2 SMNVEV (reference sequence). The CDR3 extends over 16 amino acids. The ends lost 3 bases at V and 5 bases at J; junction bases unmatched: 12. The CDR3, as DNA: TGTGCCAGCAGTTTCGGACCAGGACAGGGAAGAAACGAGCAGTACTTC. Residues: CASSFGPGQGRNEQYF.

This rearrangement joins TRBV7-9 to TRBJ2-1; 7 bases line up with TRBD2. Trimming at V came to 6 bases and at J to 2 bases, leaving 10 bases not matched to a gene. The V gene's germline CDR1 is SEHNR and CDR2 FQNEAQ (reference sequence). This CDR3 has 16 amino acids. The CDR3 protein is CASRDGSGGTYNEQFF. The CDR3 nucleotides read TGTGCCAGCAGGGACGGTTCGGGGGGAACCTACAATGAGCAGTTCTTC.

In nucleotides, the CDR3 is TGTGCCAGCAGGGGGACTAGTCAAGAGACCCAGTACTTC. Its translation: CASRGTSQETQYF. The chain is built from TRBV27 and TRBJ2-5; 8 positions match TRBD2. The germline V gene encodes CDR1 MNHEY and CDR2 SMNVEV (reference sequence). The CDR3 spans 13 residues. After removal of 6 bases from V and 2 bases from J, the junction contained 2 bases not matched to a gene.

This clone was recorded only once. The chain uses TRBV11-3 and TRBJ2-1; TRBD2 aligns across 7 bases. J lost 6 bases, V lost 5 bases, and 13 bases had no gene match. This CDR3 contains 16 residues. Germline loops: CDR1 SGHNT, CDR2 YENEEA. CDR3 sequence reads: CASSPGGASGVNEQFF. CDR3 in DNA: TGTGCCAGCAGCCCGGGGGGAGCTAGCGGAGTCAATGAGCAGTTCTTC.

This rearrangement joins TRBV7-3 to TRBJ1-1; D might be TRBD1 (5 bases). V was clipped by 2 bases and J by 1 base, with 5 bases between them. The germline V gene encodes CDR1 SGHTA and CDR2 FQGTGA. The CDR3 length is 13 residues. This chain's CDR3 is CASSLQGNTEAFF. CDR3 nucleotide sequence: TGTGCCAGCAGCTTACAGGGGAACACTGAAGCTTTCTTT.

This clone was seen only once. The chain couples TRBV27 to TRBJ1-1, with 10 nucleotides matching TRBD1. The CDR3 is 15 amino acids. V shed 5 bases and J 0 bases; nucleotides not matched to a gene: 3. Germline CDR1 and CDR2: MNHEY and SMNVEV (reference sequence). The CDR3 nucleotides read TGTGCCAGCAGTCTGACAGGGGGCATGAACACTGAAGCTTTCTTT. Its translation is CASSLTGGMNTEAFF.

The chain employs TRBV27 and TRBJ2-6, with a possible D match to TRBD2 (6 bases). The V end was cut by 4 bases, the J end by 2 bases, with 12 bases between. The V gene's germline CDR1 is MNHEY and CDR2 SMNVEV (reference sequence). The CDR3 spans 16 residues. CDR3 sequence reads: CASSSGGDAGANVLTF. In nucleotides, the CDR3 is TGTGCCAGCAGTTCCGGCGGGGATGCTGGGGCCAACGTCCTGACTTTC.

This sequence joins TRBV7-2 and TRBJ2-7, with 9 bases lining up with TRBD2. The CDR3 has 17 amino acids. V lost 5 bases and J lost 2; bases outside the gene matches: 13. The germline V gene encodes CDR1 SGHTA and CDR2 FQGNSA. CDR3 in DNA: TGTGCCAGCAGCCCTACTTGGGGGGCGGGGGGGCCCTACGAGCAGTACTTC. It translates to CASSPTWGAGGPYEQYF.

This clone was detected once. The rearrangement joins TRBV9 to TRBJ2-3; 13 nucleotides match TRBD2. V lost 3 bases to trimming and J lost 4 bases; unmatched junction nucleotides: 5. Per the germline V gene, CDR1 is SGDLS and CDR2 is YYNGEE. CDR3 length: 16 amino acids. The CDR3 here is CASSALAGGSPDTQYF. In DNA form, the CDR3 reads TGTGCCAGCAGCGCACTAGCGGGGGGGAGTCCAGATACGCAGTATTTT.

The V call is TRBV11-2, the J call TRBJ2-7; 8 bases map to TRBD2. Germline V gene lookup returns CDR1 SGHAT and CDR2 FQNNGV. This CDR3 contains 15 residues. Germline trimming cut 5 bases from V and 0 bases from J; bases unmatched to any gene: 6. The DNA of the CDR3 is TGTGCCAGCAGCGGTAGTAGCGGGGCCTCCTACGAGCAGTACTTC. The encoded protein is CASSGSSGASYEQYF.

CDR3 sequence (DNA): TGTGCCAGCAGCGCTCCCAAGGGACTAGGCAATGAGCAGTTCTTC. It yields the protein CASSAPKGLGNEQFF. This chain uses TRBV9 with TRBJ2-1; 8 positions match TRBD2. Per germline, CDR1 SGDLS and CDR2 YYNGEE. V lost 3 bases, J lost 6 bases, and 8 bases stayed unmatched. This CDR3 comprises 15 residues.

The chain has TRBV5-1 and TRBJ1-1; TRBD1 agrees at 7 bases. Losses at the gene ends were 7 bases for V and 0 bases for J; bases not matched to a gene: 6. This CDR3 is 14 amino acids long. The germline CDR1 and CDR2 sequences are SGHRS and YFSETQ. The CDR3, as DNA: TGCGCCAGCGGGGACAGCCCCATGAACACTGAAGCTTTCTTT. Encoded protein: CASGDSPMNTEAFF.

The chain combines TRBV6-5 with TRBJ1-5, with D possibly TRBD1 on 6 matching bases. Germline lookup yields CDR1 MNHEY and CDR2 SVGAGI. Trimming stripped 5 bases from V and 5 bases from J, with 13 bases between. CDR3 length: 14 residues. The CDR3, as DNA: TGTGCCAGCAGTCCGGCGCAGGGGCATCAGCCCCAGCATTTT. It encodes CASSPAQGHQPQHF.

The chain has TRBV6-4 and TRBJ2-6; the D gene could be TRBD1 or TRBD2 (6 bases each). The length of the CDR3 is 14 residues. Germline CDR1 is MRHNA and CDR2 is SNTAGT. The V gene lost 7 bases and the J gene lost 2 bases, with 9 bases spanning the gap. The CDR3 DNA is TGTGCCAGCACCGGGGGCGCTGGGGCCAACGTCCTGACTTTC. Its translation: CASTGGAGANVLTF.

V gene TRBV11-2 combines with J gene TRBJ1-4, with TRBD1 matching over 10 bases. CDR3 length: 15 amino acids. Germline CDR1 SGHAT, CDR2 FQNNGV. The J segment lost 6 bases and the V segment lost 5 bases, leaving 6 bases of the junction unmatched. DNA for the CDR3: TGTGCCAGCAGCCCAACGACAGGGGGCGATGAAAAACTGTTTTTT. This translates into CASSPTTGGDEKLFF.

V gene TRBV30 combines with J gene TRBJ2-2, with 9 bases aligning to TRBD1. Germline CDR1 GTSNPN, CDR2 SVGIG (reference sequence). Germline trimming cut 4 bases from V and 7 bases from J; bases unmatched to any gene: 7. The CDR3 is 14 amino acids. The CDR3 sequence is CAWKGTGKGGELFF. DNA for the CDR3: TGTGCCTGGAAAGGGACAGGGAAGGGCGGGGAGCTGTTTTTT.

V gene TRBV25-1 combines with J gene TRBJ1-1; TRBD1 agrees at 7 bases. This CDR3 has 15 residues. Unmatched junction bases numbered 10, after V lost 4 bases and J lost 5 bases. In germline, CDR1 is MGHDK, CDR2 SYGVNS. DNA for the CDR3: TGTGCCAGCAGTGGGGCTACAGGGGTTAGTACTGAAGCTTTCTTT. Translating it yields CASSGATGVSTEAFF.

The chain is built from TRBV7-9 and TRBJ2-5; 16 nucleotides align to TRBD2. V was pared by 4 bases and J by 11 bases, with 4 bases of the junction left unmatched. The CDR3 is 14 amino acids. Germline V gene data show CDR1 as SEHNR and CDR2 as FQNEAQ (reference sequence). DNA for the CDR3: TGTGCCAGCAGCTCCGGGACTAGCGGGAGGGAGCAGTACTTC. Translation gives CASSSGTSGREQYF.

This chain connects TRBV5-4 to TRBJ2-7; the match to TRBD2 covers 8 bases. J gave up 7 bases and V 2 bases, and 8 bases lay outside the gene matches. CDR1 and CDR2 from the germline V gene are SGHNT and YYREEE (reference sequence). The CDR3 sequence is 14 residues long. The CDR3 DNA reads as TGTGCCAGCAGCTTTTCCGGGGGGGCGAGAGAGCAGTACTTC. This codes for CASSFSGGAREQYF.

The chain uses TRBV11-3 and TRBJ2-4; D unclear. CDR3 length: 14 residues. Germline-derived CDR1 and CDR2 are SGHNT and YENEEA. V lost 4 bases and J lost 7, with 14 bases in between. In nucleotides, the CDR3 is TGTGCCAGCAGCTCCCAGGCCTCTGGTAACATTCAGTACTTC. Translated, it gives CASSSQASGNIQYF. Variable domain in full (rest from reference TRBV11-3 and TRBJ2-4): EAGVVQSPRYKIIEKKQPVAFWCNPISGHNTLYWYLQNLGQGPELLIRYENEEAVDDSQLPKDRFSAERLKGVDSTLKIQPAELGDSAVYLCASSSQASGNIQYFGAGTRLSVL.

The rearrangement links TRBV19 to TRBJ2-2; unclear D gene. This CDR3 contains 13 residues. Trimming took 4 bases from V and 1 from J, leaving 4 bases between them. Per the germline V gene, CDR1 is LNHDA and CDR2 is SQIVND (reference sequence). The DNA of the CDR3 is TGTGCCAGTAGTACGGTGAACACCGGGGAGCTGTTTTTT. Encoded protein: CASSTVNTGELFF. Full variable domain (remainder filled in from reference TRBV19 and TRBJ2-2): DGGITQSPKYLFRKEGQNVTLSCEQNLNHDAMYWYRQDPGQGLRLIYYSQIVNDFQKGDIAEGYSVSREKKESFPLTVTSAQKNPTAFYLCASSTVNTGELFFGEGSRLTVL.

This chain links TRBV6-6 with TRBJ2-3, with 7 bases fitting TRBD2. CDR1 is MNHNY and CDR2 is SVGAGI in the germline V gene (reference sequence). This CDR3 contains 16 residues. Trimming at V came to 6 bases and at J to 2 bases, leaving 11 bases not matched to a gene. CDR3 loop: CASSLLAGDLTDTQYF. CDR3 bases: TGTGCCAGCAGCCTCCTCGCGGGAGATCTCACAGATACGCAGTATTTT.

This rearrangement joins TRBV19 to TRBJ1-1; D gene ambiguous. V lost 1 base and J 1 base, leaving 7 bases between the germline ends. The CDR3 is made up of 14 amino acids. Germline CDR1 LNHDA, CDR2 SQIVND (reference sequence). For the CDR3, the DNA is TGTGCCAGTAGTATAGCCTGGCAGAACACTGAAGCTTTCTTT. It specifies CASSIAWQNTEAFF. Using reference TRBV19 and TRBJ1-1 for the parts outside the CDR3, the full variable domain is DGGITQSPKYLFRKEGQNVTLSCEQNLNHDAMYWYRQDPGQGLRLIYYSQIVNDFQKGDIAEGYSVSREKKESFPLTVTSAQKNPTAFYLCASSIAWQNTEAFFGQGTRLTVV.

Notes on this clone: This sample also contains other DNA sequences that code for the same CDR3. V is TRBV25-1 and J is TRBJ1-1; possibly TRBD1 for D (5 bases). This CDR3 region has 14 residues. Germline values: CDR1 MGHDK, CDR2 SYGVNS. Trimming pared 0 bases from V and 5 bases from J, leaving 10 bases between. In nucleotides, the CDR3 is TGTGCCAGCAGTGAATACGGGGGACGGACTGAAGCTTTCTTT. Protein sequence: CASSEYGGRTEAFF.

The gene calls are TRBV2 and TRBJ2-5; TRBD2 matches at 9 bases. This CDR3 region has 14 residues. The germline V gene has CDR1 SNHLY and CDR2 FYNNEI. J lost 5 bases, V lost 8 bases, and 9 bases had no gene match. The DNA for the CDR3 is TGTGCCAGCCTCGCGGCGGGAGGGGTGGAGACCCAGTACTTC. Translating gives CASLAAGGVETQYF.

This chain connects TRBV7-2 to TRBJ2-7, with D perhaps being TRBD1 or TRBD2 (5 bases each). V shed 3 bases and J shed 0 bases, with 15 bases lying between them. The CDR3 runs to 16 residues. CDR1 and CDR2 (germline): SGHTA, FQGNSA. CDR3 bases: TGTGCCAGCAGCTTCGGGGCTCCATCAAACTCCTACGAGCAGTACTTC. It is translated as CASSFGAPSNSYEQYF.

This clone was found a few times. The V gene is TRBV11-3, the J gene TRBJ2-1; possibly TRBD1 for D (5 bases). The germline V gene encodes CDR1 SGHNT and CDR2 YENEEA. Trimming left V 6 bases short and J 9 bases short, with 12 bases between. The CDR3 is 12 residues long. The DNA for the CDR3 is TGTGCCAGCAGAGCCGCAGGGCGTGAGCAGTTCTTC. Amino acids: CASRAAGREQFF.

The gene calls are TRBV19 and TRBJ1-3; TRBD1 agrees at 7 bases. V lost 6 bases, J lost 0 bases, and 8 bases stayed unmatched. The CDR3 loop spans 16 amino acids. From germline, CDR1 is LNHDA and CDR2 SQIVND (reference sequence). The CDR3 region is CASSKLGQVSGNTIYF. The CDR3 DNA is TGTGCCAGTAGCAAACTTGGACAGGTCTCTGGAAACACCATATATTTT.

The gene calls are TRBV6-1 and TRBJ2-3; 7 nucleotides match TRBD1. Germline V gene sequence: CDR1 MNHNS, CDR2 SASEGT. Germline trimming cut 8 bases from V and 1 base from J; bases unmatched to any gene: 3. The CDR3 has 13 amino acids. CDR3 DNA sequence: TGTGCCAGCCGAGACAGGGGCACAGATACGCAGTATTTT. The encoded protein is CASRDRGTDTQYF.

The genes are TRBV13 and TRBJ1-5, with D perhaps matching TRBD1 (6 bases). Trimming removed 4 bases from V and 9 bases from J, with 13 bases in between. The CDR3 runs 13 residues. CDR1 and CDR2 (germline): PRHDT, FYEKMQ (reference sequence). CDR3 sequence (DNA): TGTGCCAGCAGCTCAGACAGGAATTGGCCCCAGCATTTT. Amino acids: CASSSDRNWPQHF.

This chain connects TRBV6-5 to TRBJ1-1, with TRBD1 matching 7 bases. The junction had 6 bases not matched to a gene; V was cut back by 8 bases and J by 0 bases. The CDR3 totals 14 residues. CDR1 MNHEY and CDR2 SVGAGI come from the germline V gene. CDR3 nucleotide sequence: TGTGCCAGCTTTAGACAGGGACTGAACACTGAAGCTTTCTTT. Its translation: CASFRQGLNTEAFF.

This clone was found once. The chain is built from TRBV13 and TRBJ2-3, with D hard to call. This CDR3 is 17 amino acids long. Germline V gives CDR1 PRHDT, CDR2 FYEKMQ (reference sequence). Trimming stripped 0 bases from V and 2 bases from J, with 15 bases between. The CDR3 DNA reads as TGTGCCAGCAGCTTAGGGTCTAGTGGATGGTACACAGATACGCAGTATTTT. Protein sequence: CASSLGSSGWYTDTQYF.